The 17 T cell receptor beta chains below come from one sample, sequenced in a study of OX40 agonist ivuxolimab in advanced cancers. The protocol was immunoSEQ multiplex PCR, while the TCRdb copy is restricted to in-frame clones and leaves out a portion. The sample has about 100,000 clones; around 90% are singletons. The sequenced sample was CD4+ or CD8+ T cells sorted from blood, obtained in a trial of the OX40 agonist ivuxolimab. Every receptor here comes from an adult with an advanced solid tumor such as melanoma, head and neck, liver or kidney cancer.

The chain uses TRBV19 and TRBJ1-1; the D gene is possibly TRBD1 (6 bases). This CDR3 has 14 residues. Germline V CDR1 and CDR2: LNHDA, SQIVND (reference sequence). The V and J ends lost 3 bases and 7 bases respectively, with 15 bases between them. In DNA form, the CDR3 reads TGTGCCAGTAGTATTGACCCAGGGGTTGATGAAGCTTTCTTT. It codes for CASSIDPGVDEAFF. Drawing the rest from reference TRBV19 and TRBJ1-1, the complete variable domain is DGGITQSPKYLFRKEGQNVTLSCEQNLNHDAMYWYRQDPGQGLRLIYYSQIVNDFQKGDIAEGYSVSREKKESFPLTVTSAQKNPTAFYLCASSIDPGVDEAFFGQGTRLTVV.

J is TRBJ2-1 and V is TRBV11-3; a weak D match, TRBD2 (6 bases). The CDR3 runs to 15 residues. Germline V gene lookup returns CDR1 SGHNT and CDR2 YENEEA. Deletions cut 9 bases from V and 9 bases from J, with 24 bases between. The CDR3 loop is CASTSLAAEKIEQFF. The CDR3 DNA is TGTGCCAGTACTTCACTAGCCGCGGAGAAAATTGAGCAGTTCTTC.

The chain combines TRBV5-1 with TRBJ1-4; 9 nucleotides align to TRBD1. CDR1 is SGHRS, CDR2 YFSETQ, per germline. The V and J ends lost 4 bases and 6 bases, in that order; junction bases with no gene match: 7. The CDR3 is made up of 15 amino acids. The CDR3, as DNA: TGCGCCAGCAGCGGGACAGGGCTTGTAGATGAAAAACTGTTTTTT. Its protein product is CASSGTGLVDEKLFF.

The chain employs TRBV5-1 and TRBJ2-7; 8 nucleotides line up with TRBD1. CDR3 size: 16 residues. The germline gives CDR1 SGHRS, CDR2 YFSETQ. V lost 0 bases, J lost 6 bases, and 11 bases stayed unmatched. The CDR3 DNA reads TGCGCCAGCAGCTTGGATACCTCCGGACAGGGTTCCGAGCAGTACTTC. It specifies CASSLDTSGQGSEQYF.

The chain couples TRBV7-2 to TRBJ1-5; D is possibly TRBD1 (5 bases). CDR1 and CDR2 from the germline V gene are SGHTA and FQGNSA. V lost 0 bases and J lost 9, with 12 bases in between. The CDR3 contains 14 residues. Written as DNA, the CDR3 is TGTGCCAGCAGCTTAGCGGGAGGGGAGCGGCCCCAGCATTTT. It yields the protein CASSLAGGERPQHF.

This clone was seen just once. This chain joins TRBV5-6 and TRBJ2-2, with D maybe TRBD2 (6 bases). The germline V gene has CDR1 SGHDT and CDR2 YYEEEE. The CDR3 has 14 amino acids. V lost 5 bases to trimming and J lost 6 bases, with 14 bases between them. The CDR3 loop is CASRRGGAPGELFF. The CDR3 coding sequence is TGTGCCAGCAGGAGAGGAGGGGCCCCCGGGGAGCTGTTTTTT. The whole variable domain, remainder taken from reference TRBV5-6 and TRBJ2-2, is DAGVTQSPTHLIKTRGQQVTLRCSPKSGHDTVSWYQQALGQGPQFIFQYYEEEERQRGNFPDRFSGHQFPNYSSELNVNALLLGDSALYLCASRRGGAPGELFFGEGSRLTVL.

The chain joins TRBV5-6 to TRBJ1-5; D unresolved. The germline V gene encodes CDR1 SGHDT and CDR2 YYEEEE. Deletions cut 3 bases from V and 0 bases from J, with 13 bases between. CDR3 size: 16 residues. The CDR3 DNA reads as TGTGCCAGCAGCTCACTACAAGATAATAGCAATCAGCCCCAGCATTTT. As protein: CASSSLQDNSNQPQHF.

The rearrangement joins TRBV7-2 to TRBJ1-4; D is undetermined. Trimming took 4 bases from V and 10 from J, leaving 19 bases between them. This CDR3 is built from 15 residues. Germline CDR1 reads SGHTA; CDR2 reads FQGNSA. As DNA, the CDR3 is TGTGCCAGCAGCTCCGCTCCGGGAGGTGGAGGAAAACTGTTTTTT. This sequence encodes CASSSAPGGGGKLFF.

The chain combines TRBV7-2 with TRBJ2-7, with 10 bases aligning to TRBD1. The V and J ends lost 3 bases and 5 bases, in that order; junction bases with no gene match: 7. CDR3 length equals 15 residues. Germline V gene data show CDR1 as SGHTA and CDR2 as FQGNSA. The CDR3 reads CASSLRQGAVHEQYF. The CDR3, as DNA: TGTGCCAGCAGCTTGCGACAGGGGGCTGTCCACGAGCAGTACTTC. The variable domain in full, with the rest retrieved from reference TRBV7-2 and TRBJ2-7, is GAGVSQSPSNKVTEKGKDVELRCDPISGHTALYWYRQSLGQGLEFLIYFQGNSAPDKSGLPSDRFSAERTGGSVSTLTIQRTQQEDSAVYLCASSLRQGAVHEQYFGPGTRLTVT.

V is TRBV29-1 and J is TRBJ2-2; D gene uncertain. The CDR3 spans 12 residues. Germline CDR1 is SQVTM and CDR2 is ANQGSEA. V lost 6 bases, J lost 0 bases, and 5 bases lay in between. CDR3 protein: CSVAPNTGELFF. The CDR3 nucleotides read TGCAGCGTAGCCCCGAACACCGGGGAGCTGTTTTTT.

V is TRBV7-6 and J is TRBJ2-5, with 10 positions matching TRBD1. CDR3 length equals 15 residues. Trimming removed 1 base from V and 5 bases from J; junction bases left unmatched: 4. From germline, CDR1 is SGHVS and CDR2 FNYEAQ. The CDR3 protein is CASSLGQGAYETQYF. The CDR3 nucleotides are TGTGCCAGCAGCTTAGGACAGGGGGCTTACGAGACCCAGTACTTC.

The chain combines TRBV4-3 with TRBJ2-1, with 12 bases aligning to TRBD2. Trimming removed 4 bases from V and 4 bases from J; junction bases left unmatched: 8. Germline lookup yields CDR1 LGHNA and CDR2 YSLEER. CDR3 length equals 17 residues. The CDR3 here is CASSPLFLAGGYNEQFF. The CDR3 DNA follows: TGCGCCAGCAGCCCATTATTTCTAGCGGGAGGGTACAATGAGCAGTTCTTC.

This chain links TRBV14 with TRBJ1-2; the match to TRBD1 covers 12 bases. Germline loops: CDR1 SGHDN, CDR2 FVKESK. The CDR3 is 16 residues long. J gave up 7 bases and V 5 bases, and 11 bases lay outside the gene matches. As DNA, the CDR3 is TGTGCCAGCAGCTCCGGGACAGGGGGCTTTCGGGGTGGCTACACCTTC. It yields the protein CASSSGTGGFRGGYTF. The full variable domain, with the rest looked up from reference TRBV14 and TRBJ1-2, is EAGVTQFPSHSVIEKGQTVTLRCDPISGHDNLYWYRRVMGKEIKFLLHFVKESKQDESGMPNNRFLAERTGGTYSTLKVQPAELEDSGVYFCASSSGTGGFRGGYTFGSGTRLTVV.

The J gene is TRBJ2-7, the V gene TRBV19; D possibly uses TRBD1 or TRBD2 (6 bases each). Trimming took 5 bases from V and 0 from J, leaving 17 bases between them. CDR1 LNHDA and CDR2 SQIVND come from the germline V gene (reference sequence). The CDR3 consists of 16 residues. CDR3: CASSSAGQPVSYEQYF. CDR3 sequence (DNA): TGTGCCAGTAGTTCGGCGGGACAACCGGTCTCCTACGAGCAGTACTTC.

V is TRBV7-6 and J is TRBJ2-2; 8 bases match TRBD2. The CDR3 covers 14 residues. Germline loops: CDR1 SGHVS, CDR2 FNYEAQ. V was pared by 4 bases and J by 4 bases, with 2 bases of the junction left unmatched. The CDR3 DNA reads TGTGCCAGCAGCTACGGGAGGGGCACCGGGGAGCTGTTTTTT. Protein: CASSYGRGTGELFF.

The J gene is TRBJ2-7, the V gene TRBV4-3; no clear D. V was clipped by 0 bases and J by 0 bases, with 12 bases between them. The CDR3 runs to 16 residues. Germline CDR1 reads LGHNA; CDR2 reads YSLEER. Written as DNA, the CDR3 is TGCGCCAGCAGCCAAGACACGACCCGGCGCTCCTACGAGCAGTACTTC. The encoded protein is CASSQDTTRRSYEQYF.

The chain has TRBV6-1 and TRBJ1-5; TRBD1 aligns across 8 bases. The V gene's germline CDR1 is MNHNS and CDR2 SASEGT. With 4 bases clipped from V and 6 bases from J, the junction kept 5 bases outside the gene matches. This CDR3 region has 14 residues. The CDR3 sequence: CASSGGQVGQPQHF. The CDR3 DNA sequence: TGTGCCAGCAGTGGGGGACAGGTTGGTCAGCCCCAGCATTTT.